Sequencing of this T cell receptor beta chain was carried out in a study of monozygotic twins with inflammatory bowel disease. One entry per CDR3 protein, without DNA, is what TCRdb gives after re-calling the 5' RACE reads. Its table records under 350,000 distinct CDR3 sequences. The V gene's germline CDR1 is SGHDT and CDR2 YYEEEE. The CDR3 totals 15 residues. The TCR comes from a human donor with ulcerative colitis or Crohn's disease, or a healthy co-twin of an affected twin (not recorded which). This chain uses TRBV5-6 with TRBJ1-5. Sequencing was carried out using blood. This chain's CDR3 is CASSPGGGGHQPQHF.